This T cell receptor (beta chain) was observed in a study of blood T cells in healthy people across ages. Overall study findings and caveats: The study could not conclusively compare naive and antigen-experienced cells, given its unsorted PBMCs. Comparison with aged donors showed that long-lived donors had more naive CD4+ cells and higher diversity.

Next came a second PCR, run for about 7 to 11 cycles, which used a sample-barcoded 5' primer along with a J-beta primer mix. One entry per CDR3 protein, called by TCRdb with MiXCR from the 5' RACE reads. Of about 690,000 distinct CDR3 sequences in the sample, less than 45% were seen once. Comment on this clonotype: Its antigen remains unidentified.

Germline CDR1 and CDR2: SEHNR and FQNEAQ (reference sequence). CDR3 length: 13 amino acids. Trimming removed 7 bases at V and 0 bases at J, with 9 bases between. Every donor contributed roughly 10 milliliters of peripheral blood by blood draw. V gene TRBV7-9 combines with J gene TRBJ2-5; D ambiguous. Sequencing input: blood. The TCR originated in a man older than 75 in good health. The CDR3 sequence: CASTRDNQETQYF. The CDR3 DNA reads TGTGCCAGCACCCGAGACAACCAAGAGACCCAGTACTTC.